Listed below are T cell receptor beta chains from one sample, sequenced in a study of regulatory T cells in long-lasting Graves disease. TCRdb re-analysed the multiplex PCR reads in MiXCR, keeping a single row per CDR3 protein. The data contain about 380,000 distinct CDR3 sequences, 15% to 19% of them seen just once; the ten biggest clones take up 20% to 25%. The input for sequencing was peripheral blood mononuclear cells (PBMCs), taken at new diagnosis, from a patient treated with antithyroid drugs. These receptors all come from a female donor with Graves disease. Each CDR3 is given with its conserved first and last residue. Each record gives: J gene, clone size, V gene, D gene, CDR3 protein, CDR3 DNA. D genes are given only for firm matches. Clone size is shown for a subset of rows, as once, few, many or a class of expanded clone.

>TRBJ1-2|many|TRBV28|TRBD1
CASSLLTLGQGPKRNGYTF
TGTGCCAGCAGTTTATTAACCCTCGGACAGGGCCCTAAAAGGAACGGCTACACCTTC
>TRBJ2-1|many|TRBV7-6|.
CASAVGNEQFF
TGTGCCAGCGCAGTGGGGAATGAGCAGTTCTTC
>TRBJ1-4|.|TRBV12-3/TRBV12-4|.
CASRLTNEKLFF
TGTGCCAGCAGGCTGACTAATGAAAAACTGTTTTTT
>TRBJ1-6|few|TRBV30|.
CAWSVQQGPYPLHF
TGTGCCTGGAGTGTACAGCAGGGTCCTTATCCCCTCCACTTT
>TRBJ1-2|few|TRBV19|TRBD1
CASTTGELTSAGYTF
TGTGCCAGTACCACAGGGGAACTTACTTCGGCTGGCTACACCTTC
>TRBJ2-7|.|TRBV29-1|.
CSVEEKYEQYF
TGCAGCGTTGAGGAAAAGTACGAGCAGTACTTC
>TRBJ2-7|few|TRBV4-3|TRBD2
CASSQDRTSARYEQYF
TGCGCCAGCAGCCAAGATCGAACTAGCGCTCGCTACGAGCAGTACTTC
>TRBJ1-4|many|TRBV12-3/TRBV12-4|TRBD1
CASSTTRTGDEKLFF
TGTGCCAGCAGTACCACCAGGACAGGGGATGAAAAACTGTTTTTT
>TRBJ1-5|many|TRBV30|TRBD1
CAWSDRGDQPQHF
TGTGCCTGGAGCGACAGGGGCGATCAGCCCCAGCATTTT
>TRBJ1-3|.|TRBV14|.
CASSPEVGNTIYF
TGTGCCAGCAGCCCGGAGGTGGGAAACACCATATATTTT
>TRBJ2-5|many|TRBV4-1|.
CASSQERQGQETQYF
TGCGCCAGCAGCCAAGAAAGGCAGGGTCAAGAGACCCAGTACTTC
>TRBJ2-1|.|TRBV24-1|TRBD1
CATPKWSRGTNEQFF
TGTGCCACCCCGAAGTGGTCCAGGGGGACGAATGAGCAGTTCTTC
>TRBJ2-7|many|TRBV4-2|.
CASSQDNEFYEQYF
TGTGCCAGCAGCCAAGATAATGAGTTCTACGAGCAGTACTTC
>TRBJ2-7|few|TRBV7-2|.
CASSVQGPYEQYF
TGTGCCAGCAGCGTACAGGGTCCCTACGAGCAGTACTTC
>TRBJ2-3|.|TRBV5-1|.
CASSLLGMGTDTQYF
TGCGCCAGCAGCTTGTTGGGGATGGGCACAGATACGCAGTATTTT
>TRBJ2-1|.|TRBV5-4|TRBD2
CASSPQTSGSYEQFF
TGTGCCAGCAGCCCCCAGACTAGCGGGAGTTATGAGCAGTTCTTC
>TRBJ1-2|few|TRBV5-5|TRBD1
CASSPRTGGDYGYTF
TGTGCCAGCAGCCCACGGACAGGGGGCGACTATGGCTACACCTTC
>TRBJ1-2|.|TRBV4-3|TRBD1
CASSQPDREHYGYTF
TGCGCCAGCAGCCAACCGGACAGGGAGCACTATGGCTACACCTTC
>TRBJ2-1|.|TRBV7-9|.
CASSLRPGPRRMNEQFF
TGTGCCAGCAGCTTAAGGCCAGGACCGCGGCGGATGAATGAGCAGTTCTTC
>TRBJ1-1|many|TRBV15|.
CATKPEGPPLGAFF
TGTGCCACCAAACCCGAGGGTCCGCCACTAGGGGCTTTCTTT